This TCR beta chain stems from a study of blood T cell repertoires in COVID-19 (dated by TCRdb to 2018 to 2021). As for the study more broadly: Collaborator samples came from the United States, Italy and Spain and covered acute and convalescent phases of COVID-19. The repertoires were made available in a free public database intended to serve as a resource for research on the immune response to SARS-CoV-2. Samples came from the ongoing ImmuneRACE study (first 160 participants) plus 1,254 subjects from 6 global collaborators. Subjects who had been exposed to COVID-19, were actively infected with it, or had recovered from it provided the deeply sampled blood TCRbeta repertoires that made up the dataset. The material from the prospective study consisted of cDNA or gDNA derived from T cells, B-cell-depleted T cells, or PBMCs. HLA class I and class II types, where available, came from metadata supplied by the sample provider rather than from assay-based typing. The sample metadata nearly always contained a de-identified subject ID, COVID-19 status, age in years and sex. Results and caveats for the whole study, not just this receptor: The quantity of clinical and demographic metadata differed by source and by participant and was supplied without curation.

Whole blood was collected in K2EDTA tubes by collaborating institutions according to the institutions' own protocols. For TCRbeta analysis, collaborators shipped samples in one of three forms: frozen whole blood, isolated PBMCs, or DNA extracted from either of those sample types. The CDR3 goes from the cysteine to the phenylalanine over 16 residues. The entry retains the CDR3 DNA only, 48 bases that are in frame from base 1. The trim is 1 base for V and 4 bases for J, with a gap of 17 bases between the germline ends. CDR1 and CDR2, per the germline V gene (reference sequence), are LNHNV and YYDKDF. TCRbeta CDR3 regions were amplified from genomic DNA using the immunoSEQ Assay, a bias-controlled multiplex PCR. In the original analysis: The number of nucleated cells in each sample was estimated from the amplification of reference gene primers within the assay. To quantify the absolute abundance of each unique TCRbeta CDR3 rearrangement, sequence reads were collapsed and filtered. For each sample, productive Simpson clonality was calculated as the square root of Simpson's diversity index over productive rearrangements. This immuneACCESS table, as held by TCRdb, lists in-frame sequences with V and J called but not all clones. Of the missing ones, under half trace to an unresolved V gene in checked studies; the others have no known cause. V, J and clone size are taken as reported in that table, and D and trimming were inferred from the DNA itself. The sample table lists some 200,000 clones, under 90% of them with a count of one. Around 18% of the sample lies in the top ten.

Concerning this clone itself: Its antigen is still unknown. The record has no base qualities; no much larger clone is one base away.

The sequencing sample was made of peripheral blood. This receptor was obtained from a woman over 75 with active or convalescent COVID-19. The chain is assembled from TRBV15 and TRBJ2-7; too little of a D gene remains to name it. In nucleotide form, the sequence is TGTGCCACCAGCAGAGGGCTTGGCAGGTCATATTACGAGCAGTACTTC. The translation is CATSRGLGRSYYEQYF.